This T cell receptor (beta chain) was recovered during a study of shared clonotypes between healthy human individuals. The naive CD8 subset, CD45RO-negative cells positively selected for CCR7, excluded terminally differentiated effector memory CD45RA+ cells. With regard to this clone: Antigen specificity is unknown.

Evenly divided among several immunoSEQ plates was the genomic DNA of each subset. Data came from immunoSEQ multiplex PCR; TCRdb stores just in-frame clones and leaves some out. The profile shows around 600,000 clones, roughly 96% of them singletons. Study-level findings and limits: For naive CD4 cells, roughly 4.6% of clonotypes were shared across a handful of donors. Naive subsets, compared against memory subsets, generally had larger estimated richness values.

Specimen: naive CD8+ T cells sorted from blood. The TCR originated in a woman between 25 and 40 years old in good health.

This CDR3 reads CASSLAWGLGNEQFF. The CDR3 DNA is TGTGCCAGCAGCTTAGCGTGGGGACTAGGTAATGAGCAGTTCTTC. V usage is TRBV7-2 and J usage is TRBJ2-1; 8 positions match TRBD2. V was clipped by 0 bases and J by 7 bases; unmatched bases: 5. The CDR3 has 15 residues. Per germline, CDR1 SGHTA and CDR2 FQGNSA.